This T cell receptor beta chain emerged from a study of blood T cell repertoires in COVID-19. Turning to the study itself: Sources were T cells, B-cell-depleted T cells, or PBMCs; the material itself was cDNA or gDNA.

After removal of 0 bases from V and 4 bases from J, the junction contained 2 bases not matched to a gene. This CDR3 is built from 14 residues. Germline V gene lookup returns CDR1 LGHNA and CDR2 YSLEER. In the original processing: Amplification from reference gene primers served as the basis for estimated nucleated cell counts. Assay: immunoSEQ multiplex PCR; the TCRdb copy retains only in-frame clones and omits some. V, J and clone size are those of that table, while D and trimming were read from the DNA. The table has roughly 90,000 clones, roughly 90% seen once. The sequence was collected from a human donor with active COVID-19. The donor label of this sample is uncertain. This chain connects TRBV4-3 to TRBJ1-2; 7 bases map to TRBD1. The sequenced sample consisted of peripheral blood. CDR3 DNA: TGCGCCAGCAGCCAAGAAGCAGGGGGCTATGGCTACACCTTC. Protein product: CASSQEAGGYGYTF.